This T cell receptor (beta chain) was recorded in a study of metastatic and nonmetastatic thyroid tumors. Thyroid surgery was preceded by no treatment in any patient. This clone was seen many times. V lost 3 bases and J 2 bases, leaving 9 bases between the germline ends. CDR1 and CDR2 (germline): KGHSH, LQKENI. The CDR3 is made up of 14 amino acids. TCRdb re-clonotyped the PCR reads via MiXCR. The sample lists 45,000 to 50,000 clones, approximately 24% seen once, with roughly 3.2% in the top ten. The chain combines TRBV18 with TRBJ2-3; D possibly corresponds to TRBD1 (6 bases). The sequenced sample was blood. The TCR was taken from a male donor with papillary thyroid cancer or a benign thyroid nodule (not recorded which). Some clones in this sample may be carry-over from other donors' samples. This CDR3 is CASSPAGATDTQYF. The CDR3 DNA reads as TGTGCCAGCTCACCCGCAGGGGCCACAGATACGCAGTATTTT.